These 15 T cell receptor beta chains came from one sample sequenced in a study of response to subunit inactivated influenza vaccine. A single record per CDR3 protein comes from TCRdb applying MiXCR to the RT-PCR reads. The sample lists over 150,000 distinct CDR3 sequences, over 8.5% seen once, with about 40% in the top ten. The input for sequencing was CD8+ T cells sorted from PBMCs, taken around 25 months after vaccination. These receptors were collected from a man aged 45 to 75 who received an inactivated influenza vaccine.

This clonotype showed up just a few times. This chain's CDR3 is CASSPGSSGANVLTF. CDR3 sequence (DNA): TGCGCCAGCAGCCCAGGGAGTTCTGGGGCCAACGTCCTGACTTTC. This chain links TRBV4-3 with TRBJ2-6, with D perhaps matching TRBD1 or TRBD2 (5 bases each). Trimming left V 4 bases short and J 1 base short, with 8 bases between. The germline V gene has CDR1 LGHNA and CDR2 YSLEER. CDR3 length equals 15 residues.

This chain connects TRBV28 to TRBJ2-3; 8 nucleotides agree with TRBD2. CDR1 and CDR2 from the germline V gene are MDHEN and SYDVKM. This CDR3 spans 15 amino acids. The trim removed 2 bases at V and 1 base at J, leaving 2 bases unmatched. The CDR3 region is CASSLTTSGTDTQYF. The CDR3 DNA is TGTGCCAGCAGTTTAACGACTAGCGGCACAGATACGCAGTATTTT.

This clonotype has at least ten counts. The gene calls are TRBV6-2 or TRBV6-3 and TRBJ2-3; no definite D call. CDR3 length equals 18 residues. CDR1 is MNHEY, CDR2 SVGEGT, per germline. Deletions cut 2 bases from V and 2 bases from J, with 20 bases between. The CDR3 DNA sequence: TGTGCCAGCAGTTACGAGTCAAGAAGACCAGTCTTCACAGATACGCAGTATTTT. This codes for CASSYESRRPVFTDTQYF.

The rearrangement uses TRBV6-5 and TRBJ2-7; D might be TRBD2 (6 bases). V was clipped by 1 base and J by 2 bases, with 9 bases between them. The CDR3 covers 14 residues. Germline values: CDR1 MNHEY, CDR2 SVGAGI. CDR3 nucleotides: TGTGCCAGCAGTTACTTTGGGGGGACCTACGAGCAGTACTTC. Translation gives CASSYFGGTYEQYF.

This clonotype came up a few times. The chain couples TRBV2 to TRBJ2-7; maybe TRBD1 (7 bases). This CDR3 has 13 amino acids. Germline V gene lookup returns CDR1 SNHLY and CDR2 FYNNEI. The V gene lost 7 bases and the J gene lost 6 bases, with 16 bases spanning the gap. This CDR3 is CASNGGTAVEQYF. The DNA for the CDR3 is TGTGCCAGCAACGGAGGGACAGCGGTCGAGCAGTACTTC.

Only a few counts were recorded for this clonotype. V gene TRBV28 combines with J gene TRBJ1-2; 8 bases fit TRBD1. The CDR3 loop spans 19 amino acids. The junction had 16 bases not matched to a gene; V was cut back by 2 bases and J by 2 bases. The germline gives CDR1 MDHEN, CDR2 SYDVKM. The CDR3, as DNA: TGTGCCAGCAGTTTACCACCCGGGACAGGATATCTCATAAACTATGGCTACACCTTC. Protein sequence: CASSLPPGTGYLINYGYTF.

This clonotype was found a few times. The V gene is TRBV4-2, the J gene TRBJ2-2; the D is unclear. Trimming pared 5 bases from V and 0 bases from J, leaving 10 bases between. The CDR3 loop spans 15 amino acids. Per the germline V gene, CDR1 is LGHNA and CDR2 is YNFKEQ. In DNA, the CDR3 is TGTGCCAGCAGCACAGAGACCGCGAACACCGGGGAGCTGTTTTTT. Residues: CASSTETANTGELFF.

In this sample, this clonotype turned up many times. This chain uses TRBV7-2 with TRBJ2-1; TRBD2 agrees at 8 bases. This CDR3 is 15 amino acids long. The V gene end was trimmed by 1 base and the J gene end by 8 bases; junction bases not matched to a gene: 7. Germline values: CDR1 SGHTA, CDR2 FQGNSA. Written as DNA, the CDR3 is TGTGCCAGCAGCTTAGACCCTAGCGGGTACGATGAGCAGTTCTTC. As protein: CASSLDPSGYDEQFF.

The chain carries TRBV24-1 and TRBJ1-2; no reliable D call. Germline CDR1 and CDR2: KGHDR and SFDVKD. The CDR3 totals 14 residues. Trimming took 0 bases from V and 6 from J, leaving 10 bases between them. Written as DNA, the CDR3 is TGTGCCACCAGTGATTTGGAGCAGGTCCATGGCTACACCTTC. Protein product: CATSDLEQVHGYTF.

CDR3 coding DNA: TGTGCCAGCAGTTCGTGGGCCCCATCCTCCCAAGAGACCCAGTACTTC. It codes for CASSSWAPSSQETQYF. V is TRBV6-5 and J is TRBJ2-5; D uncertain. The V gene's germline CDR1 is MNHEY and CDR2 SVGAGI. V lost 4 bases and J 1 base, leaving 16 bases between the germline ends. This CDR3 contains 16 residues.

The rearrangement joins TRBV20-1 to TRBJ2-3; 7 bases agree with TRBD2. The CDR3 length is 14 residues. Germline CDR1 is DFQATT and CDR2 is SNEGSKA (reference sequence). After removal of 0 bases from V and 2 bases from J, the junction contained 2 bases not matched to a gene. Here the CDR3 DNA reads TGCAGTGCTAGAGAGAGCGGGACCACAGATACGCAGTATTTT. Its protein is CSARESGTTDTQYF.

The chain employs TRBV27 and TRBJ1-1, with D hard to call. This CDR3 is built from 15 residues. Germline-derived CDR1 and CDR2 are MNHEY and SMNVEV (reference sequence). V was pared by 5 bases and J by 1 base, with 14 bases between. CDR3 residues: CASSLWAAGNTEAFF. The DNA of the CDR3 is TGTGCCAGCAGTCTATGGGCCGCGGGGAACACTGAAGCTTTCTTT.

This clonotype was recorded a few times. The rearrangement joins TRBV6-1 to TRBJ2-1; 10 bases agree with TRBD2. CDR3 length: 15 amino acids. Trimming cost V 4 bases and J 7 bases; bases outside gene matches: 7. Germline CDR1 and CDR2: MNHNS and SASEGT. The CDR3 DNA reads as TGTGCCAGCAGTGTGCTAGCGGGGGCTGGGAATGAGCAGTTCTTC. Translating gives CASSVLAGAGNEQFF.

This clonotype was counted a few times. The gene calls are TRBV5-1 and TRBJ2-7; D tentatively reads TRBD1 or TRBD2 (5 bases each). V lost 4 bases, J lost 2 bases, and 13 bases lay in between. In germline, CDR1 is SGHRS, CDR2 YFSETQ. The CDR3 loop spans 14 amino acids. The CDR3 reads CASSQRGTPYEQYF. The CDR3 DNA reads as TGCGCCAGCAGCCAGCGAGGGACGCCCTACGAGCAGTACTTC.

V usage is TRBV15 and J usage is TRBJ2-5; perhaps TRBD1 as D (6 bases). The ends were cut back, 1 base at V and 0 bases at J, with 9 bases in the middle. CDR1 LNHNV and CDR2 YYDKDF come from the germline V gene (reference sequence). The CDR3 runs 15 residues. Written as DNA, the CDR3 is TGTGCCACCAGCAGAGGGTACAGGGACCAAGAGACCCAGTACTTC. Amino acid sequence: CATSRGYRDQETQYF.